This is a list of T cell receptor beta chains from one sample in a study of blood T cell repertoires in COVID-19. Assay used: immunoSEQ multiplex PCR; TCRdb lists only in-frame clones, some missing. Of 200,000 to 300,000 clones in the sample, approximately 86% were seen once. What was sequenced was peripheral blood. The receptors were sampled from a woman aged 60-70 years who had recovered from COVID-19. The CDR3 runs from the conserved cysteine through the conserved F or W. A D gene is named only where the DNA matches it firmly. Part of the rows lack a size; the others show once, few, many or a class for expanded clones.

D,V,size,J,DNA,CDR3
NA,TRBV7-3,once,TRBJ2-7,TGTGCCAGCAGCTTGTCCCAGGGCCCCTACGAGCAGTACTTC,CASSLSQGPYEQYF
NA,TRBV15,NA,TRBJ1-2,TGTGCCACCAGCAGTAAAGGGGATGGCTACACCTTC,CATSSKGDGYTF
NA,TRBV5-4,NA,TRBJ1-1,TGTGCCAGCAGCGAGACAGCTATGAACACTGAAGCTTTCTTT,CASSETAMNTEAFF
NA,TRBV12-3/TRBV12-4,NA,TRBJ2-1,TGTGCCAGCACTAGCGAAAATCGGAATGAGCAGTTCTTC,CASTSENRNEQFF
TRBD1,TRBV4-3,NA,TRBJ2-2,TGCGCCAGCAGTCAAACAGGGGTTACCGGGGAGCTGTTTTTT,CASSQTGVTGELFF
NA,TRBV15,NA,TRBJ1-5,TGTGCCACCAGCAGAGACCTCTACCCTCAGCCCCAGCATTTT,CATSRDLYPQPQHF
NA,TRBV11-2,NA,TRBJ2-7,TGTGCCAGCAGCTTAGAGGACAGTCAGCAGTACTTC,CASSLEDSQQYF
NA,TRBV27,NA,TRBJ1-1,TGTGCCAGCAGTTTAGGGGCAGGGGAAGCTTTCTTT,CASSLGAGEAFF
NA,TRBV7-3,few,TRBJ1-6,TGTGCCAGCAGCCAAGGGGTCAGGAATTCACCCCTCCACTTT,CASSQGVRNSPLHF
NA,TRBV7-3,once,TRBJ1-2,TGTGCCAGCGCCGAGCTTCCGGGGGGAGGCTACACCTTC,CASAELPGGGYTF
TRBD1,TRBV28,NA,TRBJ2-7,TGTGCCAGCAGGGACACAGGGGGTAAGCAGTACTTC,CASRDTGGKQYF
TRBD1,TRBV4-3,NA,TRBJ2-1,TGCGCCAGCAGCCCCCTTCCCAGGGGGAGTGAGCAGTTCTTC,CASSPLPRGSEQFF
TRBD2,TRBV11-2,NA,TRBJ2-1,TGTGCCAGCAGCTTAGATCATGGTAGCGGGGGGATCTCCTACAATGAGCAGTTCTTC,CASSLDHGSGGISYNEQFF